Here is one TCR beta chain with its context. Its specificity is not known. This CDR3 spans 14 amino acids. Germline values: CDR1 LNHNV, CDR2 YYDKDF (reference sequence). V shed 4 bases and J 8 bases; nucleotides not matched to a gene: 8. The primer mix had 60 Vbeta and 13 Jbeta primers. The protocol was immunoSEQ multiplex PCR, while the TCRdb copy is restricted to in-frame clones and leaves out a portion. The sample holds 99,000 or so clones; under 85% are singletons and the top ten take about 8.6%. This sample is part of a study of cytomegalovirus exposure and HLA in healthy donors. Study-wide context: A preliminary data release comprised around 85 million unique TCRs obtained from HLA-typed donors. Study-wide results and limits: A later analysis appeared to link common viral pathogens to several of the most significant clusters. TCR beta chains numbering some 150 were designated cytomegalovirus-associated. Presence/absence analyses assumed roughly uniform sequencing depth across donors.

Sequenced: PBMCs. The TCR sequence derives from a middle-aged woman in good health and CMV-seropositive. The chain recombines TRBV15 with TRBJ2-4; 7 bases are a match to TRBD1. The CDR3 region has the DNA TGTGCCACCAGCACAAGACAGGGCGGAGACATTCAGTACTTC. It codes for CATSTRQGGDIQYF.